This entry is about one T cell receptor (beta chain). Its recognized antigen is unknown. Base qualities are not at hand, and no much larger clone is one base apart. TCRbeta CDR3 regions were amplified from genomic DNA by means of the immunoSEQ Assay, a bias-controlled multiplex PCR. Turning to the authors' computational methods: The number of nucleated cells in each sample was estimated from the amplification of reference gene primers within the assay. To quantify the absolute abundance of each unique TCRbeta CDR3 rearrangement, sequence reads were collapsed and filtered. For each sample, productive Simpson clonality was calculated by taking the square root of Simpson's diversity index across productive rearrangements. In TCRdb, the immuneACCESS table is reduced to in-frame sequences with V and J assigned. These tables do not hold every clone; where another copy was compared, an unresolved V gene accounts for under half, and the others remain unexplained. V, J and clone size derive from that table, while D and trimming were established from the DNA sequence. The sample includes some 120,000 clones, with around four fifths observed a single time. The leading ten clones occupy approximately 5.8% of the sample.

CDR3 length: 16 amino acids, cysteine to phenylalanine. The entry retains the CDR3 DNA only, 48 bases that are in frame from base 1. V and J lose 6 bases and 1 base, and a span of 19 bases separates them. Based on the germline V gene, the CDR1 and CDR2 sequences are SGDLS and YYNGEE. This sample is part of a study of blood T cell repertoires in COVID-19 (dated by TCRdb to 2020 to 2021). Turning to the overall study: Samples covering the acute and convalescent phases of COVID-19 were provided by collaborators in the United States, Italy and Spain. The prospective study material was composed of cDNA or gDNA derived from T cells, B-cell-depleted T cells, or PBMCs. Deeply sampled blood TCRbeta repertoires from subjects exposed to, actively infected with, or recovered from COVID-19 were included in the dataset. The repertoires were released in a freely available public database meant as a resource for research on the immune response to SARS-CoV-2. Samples came from the ongoing ImmuneRACE study (first 160 participants) plus 1,254 subjects from 6 global collaborators. Sample metadata almost always included a de-identified subject ID, COVID-19 status, age in years and sex. Where HLA class I and class II types were available, the types were taken from metadata supplied by the sample provider, not from assay-based typing.

Summary of the overall study and its limitations: Clinical and demographic metadata were provided uncurated, with the amount varying by source and participant.

Whole blood was collected in K2EDTA tubes by collaborating institutions according to the institutions' own protocols. For TCRbeta analysis, collaborators shipped samples as frozen whole blood, isolated PBMCs, or DNA extracted from either of those sample types. The rearrangement combines TRBV9 with TRBJ2-5; TRBD2 is perhaps the D gene, given 6 matching bases. This receptor was taken from an elderly man with active or convalescent COVID-19. The sequenced sample consisted of peripheral blood. CDR3 loop: CASNSGGAGGQETQYF. In nucleotides, the sequence is TGTGCCAGCAACAGCGGAGGGGCCGGGGGCCAAGAGACCCAGTACTTC. Joined to the reference TRBV9 and TRBJ2-5 proteins, this CDR3 gives the full variable domain: DSGVTQTPKHLITATGQRVTLRCSPRSGDLSVYWYQQSLDQGLQFLIQYYNGEERAKGNILERFSAQQFPDLHSELNLSSLELGDSALYFCASNSGGAGGQETQYFGPGTRLLVL.